Following are 21 T cell receptor beta chains from one sample sequenced in a study of shared clonotypes between healthy human individuals. Only in-frame clones appear in the TCRdb table, and some are missing; sequencing was by immunoSEQ multiplex PCR. The sample contains about 2.4 million clones, roughly 93% of which appear only once. The material sequenced was naive CD4+ T cells from PBMCs. As for subset: CD45RA+ positively selected. The receptor set was obtained from a man younger than 30 in good health. Some clones in this sample may be carry-over from other donors' samples.

V gene TRBV5-1 combines with J gene TRBJ2-1; 8 nucleotides align to TRBD1. Germline CDR1 SGHRS, CDR2 YFSETQ. There are 17 residues in the CDR3. V dropped 0 bases and J dropped 0; count of bases not matched to a gene: 5. This chain's CDR3 is CASSLGDTGGSYNEQFF. As DNA, the CDR3 is TGCGCCAGCAGCTTGGGAGATACAGGGGGCTCCTACAATGAGCAGTTCTTC.

As DNA, the CDR3 is TGTGCCAGCTCACCAACCGAGAGGGGGAACACTGAAGCTTTCTTT. Protein product: CASSPTERGNTEAFF. The chain links TRBV18 to TRBJ1-1, with D tentatively TRBD1 (5 bases). Germline V CDR1 and CDR2: KGHSH, LQKENI. CDR3 length: 15 residues. V lost 2 bases to trimming and J lost 1 base, with 11 bases between them.

The rearrangement joins TRBV29-1 to TRBJ1-2; D is uncertain. This CDR3 is 13 amino acids long. CDR1 is SQVTM and CDR2 is ANQGSEA in the germline V gene. The germline V and J ends were trimmed by 3 bases and 2 bases, with 10 bases remaining between them. In DNA form, the CDR3 reads TGCAGCGTTGAGACGCGATTGAACTATGGCTACACCTTC. Its translation is CSVETRLNYGYTF.

The chain is built from TRBV13 and TRBJ2-3; TRBD2 agrees at 10 bases. The CDR3 is 16 residues long. Germline lookup yields CDR1 PRHDT and CDR2 FYEKMQ (reference sequence). The ends lost 4 bases at V and 2 bases at J; junction bases unmatched: 6. CDR3 coding DNA: TGTGCCAGCAGCTCCAAGACTAGCGGGTCCACAGATACGCAGTATTTT. As protein: CASSSKTSGSTDTQYF.

This clone appeared once. The chain recombines TRBV6-6 with TRBJ2-1; no reliable D call. The germline V gene has CDR1 MNHNY and CDR2 SVGAGI (reference sequence). The V end lost 0 bases, the J end lost 5 bases, and 14 bases lay between the germline ends. The length of the CDR3 is 16 residues. In DNA form, the CDR3 reads TGTGCCAGCAGTTACTCAGGTGCGCGGAGCAACAATGAGCAGTTCTTC. Its protein product is CASSYSGARSNNEQFF.

CDR3 sequence reads: CASSLRRQGGQETQYF. The CDR3 DNA sequence: TGCGCCAGCAGCTTGCGCCGACAAGGGGGGCAAGAGACCCAGTACTTC. The chain uses TRBV5-1 and TRBJ2-5; TRBD1 or TRBD2 may be the D gene (6 bases each). CDR1 and CDR2 from the germline V gene are SGHRS and YFSETQ. V lost 1 base to trimming and J lost 2 bases, with 15 bases between them. The CDR3 spans 16 residues.

The gene calls are TRBV11-1 and TRBJ2-5; D is uncertain. CDR1 and CDR2 (germline): SGHAT, FQDESV (reference sequence). Between the trimmed V and J ends, which lost 5 bases and 5 bases, there was a span of 9 bases. The CDR3 runs to 12 residues. The CDR3 DNA follows: TGTGCCAGCAGCCACACGAGGGAGACCCAGTACTTC. Its translation is CASSHTRETQYF. The whole variable domain, remainder taken from reference TRBV11-1 and TRBJ2-5, is EAEVAQSPRYKITEKSQAVAFWCDPISGHATLYWYRQILGQGPELLVQFQDESVVDDSQLPKDRFSAERLKGVDSTLKIQPAELGDSAMYLCASSHTRETQYFGPGTRLLVL.

For the CDR3, the DNA is TGTGCCAGCAGCTTACGGAGGCAGGGAGAAGCTTTCTTT. Amino acids: CASSLRRQGEAFF. V gene TRBV11-1 combines with J gene TRBJ1-1; D is possibly TRBD1 (5 bases). Germline assignment: CDR1 SGHAT and CDR2 FQDESV (reference sequence). The CDR3 is made up of 13 amino acids. V was cut by 2 bases and J by 8 bases, with 12 bases left in between.

The chain combines TRBV19 with TRBJ1-5; D perhaps matches TRBD1 (6 bases). Per germline, CDR1 LNHDA and CDR2 SQIVND (reference sequence). The CDR3 covers 18 residues. V was trimmed by 4 bases and J by 2 bases, leaving 21 bases between them. CDR3 bases: TGTGCCAGTAGTACCGAAGCAAAGCGGGGGGCCCGCAATCAGCCCCAGCATTTT. Protein product: CASSTEAKRGARNQPQHF. Full variable domain (outside the CDR3, taken from reference TRBV19 and TRBJ1-5): DGGITQSPKYLFRKEGQNVTLSCEQNLNHDAMYWYRQDPGQGLRLIYYSQIVNDFQKGDIAEGYSVSREKKESFPLTVTSAQKNPTAFYLCASSTEAKRGARNQPQHFGDGTRLSIL.

This clone appeared a few times. The J gene is TRBJ1-2, the V gene TRBV28; D is ambiguous. Between the trimmed V and J ends, which lost 5 bases and 7 bases, there was a span of 14 bases. This CDR3 contains 13 residues. Germline CDR1 MDHEN, CDR2 SYDVKM. CDR3 nucleotides: TGTGCCAGCAGTCCGGGAACGCTTCGTGGCTACACCTTC. Its translation is CASSPGTLRGYTF.

The rearrangement links TRBV9 to TRBJ1-2; maybe TRBD1 (6 bases). The germline V and J ends were trimmed by 6 bases and 8 bases, with 26 bases remaining between them. Germline values: CDR1 SGDLS, CDR2 YYNGEE. CDR3 length: 16 residues. The CDR3 coding sequence is TGTGCCAGCACCTCAGGGGCTTCCCCATATGAGAGAGGCTACACCTTC. Translating it yields CASTSGASPYERGYTF.

The chain uses TRBV19 and TRBJ2-5; maybe TRBD1 (5 bases). Germline loops: CDR1 LNHDA, CDR2 SQIVND (reference sequence). Trimming took 3 bases from V and 5 from J, leaving 7 bases between them. This CDR3 comprises 12 residues. The CDR3 loop reads CASSIKGETQYF. In DNA form, the CDR3 reads TGTGCCAGTAGTATCAAGGGGGAGACCCAGTACTTC.

The chain links TRBV28 to TRBJ2-1; D possibly corresponds to TRBD2 (7 bases). CDR3 length equals 16 residues. Between the trimmed V and J ends, which lost 3 bases and 5 bases, there was a span of 17 bases. The germline CDR1 and CDR2 sequences are MDHEN and SYDVKM. DNA for the CDR3: TGTGCCAGCAGTTTCTCTGGAGCGGGACATCACAATGAGCAGTTCTTC. Translation: CASSFSGAGHHNEQFF.

This clone was observed a single time. V is TRBV10-3 and J is TRBJ1-6; D may be TRBD1 (5 bases). The CDR3 has 13 residues. The V end lost 6 bases, the J end lost 14 bases, and 17 bases lay between the germline ends. The germline V gene encodes CDR1 ENHRY and CDR2 SYGVKD. As DNA, the CDR3 is TGTGCCATCAGATACACCGGGACGGGATCCCTCCACTTT. This gives the protein CAIRYTGTGSLHF.

The chain links TRBV7-9 to TRBJ2-1; D uncertain. V dropped 5 bases and J dropped 10 bases, with 0 bases sitting between them. Germline-derived CDR1 and CDR2 are SEHNR and FQNEAQ (reference sequence). The CDR3 sequence is 8 residues long. CDR3 nucleotide sequence: TGTGCCAGCAGCGAGCAGTTCTTC. It encodes CASSEQFF. Looking up the rest from reference TRBV7-9 and TRBJ2-1 gives the full variable domain: DTGVSQNPRHKITKRGQNVTFRCDPISEHNRLYWYRQTLGQGPEFLTYFQNEAQLEKSRLLSDRFSAERPKGSFSTLEIQRTEQGDSAMYLCASSEQFFGPGTRLTVL.

This sequence joins TRBV7-2 and TRBJ2-7; D uncertain. Germline CDR1 SGHTA, CDR2 FQGNSA. This CDR3 spans 14 amino acids. V was clipped by 4 bases and J by 10 bases, with 20 bases between them. The DNA of the CDR3 is TGTGCCAGCAGCTGGGCTATCGGCGCCCCAGGTCAGTACTTC. The encoded protein is CASSWAIGAPGQYF.

This sequence joins TRBV19 and TRBJ1-5, with a possible D match to TRBD1 (5 bases). Germline-derived CDR1 and CDR2 are LNHDA and SQIVND (reference sequence). The V end was cut by 6 bases, the J end by 6 bases, with 15 bases between. The CDR3 has 14 amino acids. In nucleotides, the CDR3 is TGTGCCAGTAGCGGGACTCTGGCGGGTCAGCCCCAGCATTTT. Its protein is CASSGTLAGQPQHF.

The V call is TRBV14, the J call TRBJ1-1; a weak D match, TRBD1 (6 bases). Germline V gives CDR1 SGHDN, CDR2 FVKESK. Trimming stripped 1 base from V and 0 bases from J, with 15 bases between. The CDR3 spans 17 residues. CDR3 nucleotide sequence: TGTGCCAGCAGCCAAGCTTCGGGACACCCCATGAACACTGAAGCTTTCTTT. Translating gives CASSQASGHPMNTEAFF.

The chain combines TRBV28 with TRBJ2-1, with TRBD2 matching 10 bases. Germline loops: CDR1 MDHEN, CDR2 SYDVKM. The CDR3 has 15 residues. V gave up 3 bases and J gave up 6 bases; unmatched junction bases: 5. The CDR3 DNA sequence: TGTGCCAGCAGTTTCAGCGGGAGGGCCTTCAATGAGCAGTTCTTC. Protein: CASSFSGRAFNEQFF.

V and J are TRBV6-1 and TRBJ2-7; 12 positions match TRBD1. The CDR3 covers 14 residues. The V gene's germline CDR1 is MNHNS and CDR2 SASEGT. J lost 6 bases, V lost 3 bases, and 3 bases had no gene match. CDR3 nucleotide sequence: TGTGCCAGCAGTGAGGGGGACAGGGGGCTCGAGCAGTACTTC. Its protein is CASSEGDRGLEQYF.

The rearrangement joins TRBV5-1 to TRBJ1-5; D may be TRBD1 (5 bases). V lost 2 bases to trimming and J lost 5 bases, with 14 bases between them. Germline loops: CDR1 SGHRS, CDR2 YFSETQ. The CDR3 is 15 residues long. The CDR3 DNA is TGCGCCAGCAGCTTATTTGACAGCCGGGATCAGCCCCAGCATTTT. Its translation is CASSLFDSRDQPQHF.